The 28 T cell receptor beta chains given below trace back to one sample, sequenced in a study of immune heterogeneity within non-small cell lung tumors. The template for each sample was around 540 ng of genomic DNA, which had been extracted from bulk tumor tissue. The authors collected several far-apart biopsies from each primary tumor during surgery. Patients with untreated, newly diagnosed non-small cell lung cancer underwent curative surgery. TCR beta CDR3 amplification used multiplex PCR with 32 V and 13 J primers. One entry per CDR3 protein, called by TCRdb with MiXCR from the multiplex PCR reads. Of some 7,100 distinct CDR3 sequences listed, roughly a fifth are singletons. Sequencing input: lung tumor tissue. The receptors come from a man aged 60-69 years with non-small cell lung cancer.

On this clonotype itself: A junction boundary mismatches the germline segment, possibly from a read error. The chain links TRBV5-6 to TRBJ2-1; D remains unclear. The CDR3 extends over 15 amino acids. Per germline, CDR1 SGHDT and CDR2 YYEEEE. CDR3 in DNA: TGTGCCGGCAGCTCCTCCCCGAAGCTACACAATGAGCTGTTCTTC. Protein product: CAGSSSPKLHNELFF.

By sample share, this clonotype is medium-sized (0.01 to 0.1%). The chain links TRBV28 to TRBJ2-7, with TRBD2 matching 10 bases. Germline V gene sequence: CDR1 MDHEN, CDR2 SYDVKM. After removal of 6 bases from V and 6 bases from J, the junction contained 2 bases not matched to a gene. This CDR3 region has 12 residues. CDR3 residues: CASRLAGGEQYF. DNA for the CDR3: TGTGCCAGCAGGTTAGCGGGAGGCGAGCAGTACTTC.

This clonotype was detected many times. J is TRBJ2-3 and V is TRBV10-2, with D perhaps matching TRBD1 (6 bases). V was shortened by 1 base and J by 2 bases, with 13 bases between the two germline ends. This CDR3 has 16 amino acids. Germline V CDR1 and CDR2: WSHSY, SAAADI. CDR3: CASSEFDRRVTDTQYF. CDR3 nucleotide sequence: TGCGCCAGCAGTGAGTTCGACAGGAGAGTCACAGATACGCAGTATTTT.

Within the sample, this clonotype is medium-sized (0.01 to 0.1%). This rearrangement joins TRBV6-1 to TRBJ2-7; possible D gene TRBD1, 6 bases. Germline V CDR1 and CDR2: MNHNS, SASEGT. The length of the CDR3 is 12 residues. Between the trimmed V and J ends, which lost 4 bases and 9 bases, there was a span of 13 bases. The CDR3 protein is CASSGTAIGQYF. CDR3 nucleotide sequence: TGTGCCAGCAGTGGGACAGCAATTGGGCAGTACTTC.

As for this clonotype: A much larger clone is a single base away; this may be a read error. The chain joins TRBV6-5 to TRBJ1-1; D not certain. The germline CDR1 and CDR2 sequences are MNHEY and SVGAGI. The CDR3 consists of 14 residues. The CDR3 coding sequence is TGTGTCAGCAGTTACAGACCCGTGAACACTGAAGCTTTCTTT. As protein: CVSSYRPVNTEAFF.

This clonotype was seen many times. The CDR3 loop reads CASSQQASGDNEQFF. The CDR3, as DNA: TGTGCCAGCAGCCAGCAGGCTAGCGGGGACAATGAGCAGTTCTTC. The chain joins TRBV7-3 to TRBJ2-1; 9 bases align to TRBD2. V trimming: 5 bases; J trimming: 5 bases; junction bases outside the gene matches: 7. This CDR3 contains 15 residues. Germline V gives CDR1 SGHTA, CDR2 FQGTGA.

This clonotype rates as medium-sized. The V and J genes are TRBV6-1 and TRBJ2-7; 10 bases align to TRBD2. Germline lookup yields CDR1 MNHNS and CDR2 SASEGT. The length of the CDR3 is 12 residues. V dropped 7 bases and J dropped 5; count of bases not matched to a gene: 2. In nucleotides, the CDR3 is TGTGCCAGCACTGGACTAGCGGACGAGCAGTACTTC. Protein sequence: CASTGLADEQYF.

In its sample, this clonotype is large. J is TRBJ1-5 and V is TRBV6-1; D is perhaps TRBD1 (5 bases). The CDR3 is 18 residues long. The V end lost 5 bases, the J end lost 0 bases, and 20 bases lay between the germline ends. CDR1 and CDR2 (germline): MNHNS, SASEGT. The CDR3 DNA reads TGTGCCAGCAGTTACCCCGTGGGGGACGGTGATAGCAATCAGCCCCAGCATTTT. Residues: CASSYPVGDGDSNQPQHF.

This clonotype was picked up a small number of times. The V gene is TRBV5-4, the J gene TRBJ2-5; the match to TRBD2 covers 9 bases. The CDR3 has 16 amino acids. J lost 4 bases, V lost 8 bases, and 15 bases had no gene match. Germline V gives CDR1 SGHNT, CDR2 YYREEE (reference sequence). CDR3 loop: CASSLGGRALGETQYF. For the CDR3, the DNA is TGTGCCAGTAGTTTAGGCGGGAGGGCCCTAGGAGAGACCCAGTACTTC.

This clonotype is classed as medium-sized. This sequence joins TRBV2 and TRBJ1-1; TRBD1 aligns across 8 bases. Germline loops: CDR1 SNHLY, CDR2 FYNNEI. The CDR3 has 14 residues. The junction had 2 bases not matched to a gene; V was cut back by 4 bases and J by 1 base. The CDR3 DNA reads TGTGCCAGCAGTGCACAGGGGGAGAACACTGAAGCTTTCTTT. Translated: CASSAQGENTEAFF.

This clonotype appeared a few times. A much larger clone sits a single nucleotide away, making a read error possible. The chain recombines TRBV6-2 or TRBV6-3 with TRBJ2-3, with D hard to call. This CDR3 has 14 amino acids. The germline V gene encodes CDR1 MNHEY and CDR2 SVGEGT. Deletions cut 0 bases from V and 7 bases from J, with 11 bases between. The CDR3: CASSYSGGAYTQYF. In nucleotides, the CDR3 is TGTGCCAGCAGTTACTCAGGTGGCGCCTATACGCAGTATTTT.

As for this clonotype: A clone one base away is much larger, so this may be a read error. CDR3 nucleotide sequence: TGCAGTGCTAGCGGGAACTCCTACAATGAGCAGTTATTC. It specifies CSASGNSYNEQLF. The chain links TRBV20-1 to TRBJ2-1; D perhaps matches TRBD2 (5 bases). Germline CDR1 is DFQATT and CDR2 is SNEGSKA (reference sequence). The CDR3 runs 13 residues.

This clonotype was seen ten or more times. This chain uses TRBV29-1 with TRBJ2-4; 12 positions agree with TRBD2. The germline V gene encodes CDR1 SQVTM and CDR2 ANQGSEA. This CDR3 has 15 residues. The junction had 11 bases not matched to a gene; V was cut back by 7 bases and J by 7 bases. The CDR3 here is CSAMTSGSPGNIQYF. DNA of the CDR3: TGCAGCGCCATGACTAGCGGGAGCCCCGGGAACATTCAGTACTTC.

There are many counts of this clonotype. The V and J genes are TRBV5-4 and TRBJ2-7; 11 bases are a match to TRBD2. Trimming took 4 bases from V and 4 from J; bases not matched to a gene: 4. Germline V gene sequence: CDR1 SGHNT, CDR2 YYREEE (reference sequence). The CDR3 spans 14 residues. The CDR3 here is CASSVGLAAYEQYF. In DNA form, the CDR3 reads TGTGCCAGCAGCGTGGGACTAGCGGCTTACGAGCAGTACTTC.

The chain couples TRBV7-9 to TRBJ1-2; 8 nucleotides align to TRBD1. The ends lost 0 bases at V and 7 bases at J; junction bases unmatched: 10. CDR1 is SEHNR and CDR2 is FQNEAQ in the germline V gene (reference sequence). The CDR3 is 16 residues long. This chain's CDR3 is CASSLAQAGGSGGYTF. The CDR3 DNA reads as TGTGCCAGCAGCTTAGCGCAAGCAGGGGGCTCAGGTGGCTACACCTTC. Variable domain in full (rest from reference TRBV7-9 and TRBJ1-2): DTGVSQNPRHKITKRGQNVTFRCDPISEHNRLYWYRQTLGQGPEFLTYFQNEAQLEKSRLLSDRFSAERPKGSFSTLEIQRTEQGDSAMYLCASSLAQAGGSGGYTFGSGTRLTVV.

This clonotype rates as medium-sized. This chain connects TRBV12-3 or TRBV12-4 to TRBJ2-3; 8 bases align to TRBD2. CDR3 length: 18 residues. V lost 6 bases to trimming and J lost 5 bases; unmatched junction nucleotides: 19. The CDR3 coding sequence is TGTGCCAGCAGGCGTCTTAACCCGGGACTAGATAGCGAAGATACGCAGTATTTT. Translating gives CASRRLNPGLDSEDTQYF.

In regard to this clonotype: This may be a read error: a much more frequent sequence differs by one nucleotide. The rearrangement links TRBV18 to TRBJ2-7; D possibly corresponds to TRBD1 (6 bases). Per the germline V gene, CDR1 is KGHSH and CDR2 is LQKENI. This CDR3 has 13 residues. The CDR3 nucleotides are TGTGCCAGCCCACCACTACAGGGTGGCGAGCAGTACTTC. Translation: CASPPLQGGEQYF.

This clonotype was detected only a few times. A read error may explain this, as a much larger clone is one base away. This chain connects TRBV20-1 to TRBJ1-5; 7 nucleotides line up with TRBD1. The germline V gene encodes CDR1 DFQATT and CDR2 SNEGSKA (reference sequence). There are 14 residues in the CDR3. CDR3 nucleotide sequence: TGCAGTGCTAGGACAGGGCTCCTAAATCAGCTCCAGCATTTT. This translates into CSARTGLLNQLQHF.

This clonotype is medium-sized in the sample. The chain employs TRBV5-1 and TRBJ2-7, with a tentative D call TRBD2 (5 bases). This CDR3 comprises 15 residues. CDR1 SGHRS and CDR2 YFSETQ come from the germline V gene. The V gene lost 0 bases and the J gene lost 0 bases, with 10 bases spanning the gap. The CDR3, as DNA: TGCGCCAGCAGCTTGGCCGGGATAAGCTCCTACGAGCAGTACTTC. Protein product: CASSLAGISSYEQYF.

This clonotype is medium-sized within its sample. The J gene is TRBJ1-4, the V gene TRBV12-3 or TRBV12-4; 8 bases are shared with TRBD1. With 5 bases clipped from V and 4 bases from J, the junction kept 3 bases outside the gene matches. The CDR3 is made up of 14 amino acids. CDR3 nucleotide sequence: TGTGCCAGCAGTCTTGACAGGGGTAATGAAAAACTGTTTTTT. Translation: CASSLDRGNEKLFF.

The J gene is TRBJ2-5, the V gene TRBV7-6; D remains unclear. Germline V gene lookup returns CDR1 SGHVS and CDR2 FNYEAQ. The V end was cut by 5 bases, the J end by 1 base, with 5 bases between. This CDR3 comprises 12 residues. As DNA, the CDR3 is TGTGCCAGCAGCACAATCCAAGAGACCCAGTACTTC. It yields the protein CASSTIQETQYF.

By sample fraction, this clonotype is medium-sized. This rearrangement joins TRBV15 to TRBJ1-1; possibly TRBD1 for D (5 bases). V lost 1 base, J lost 7 bases, and 16 bases lay in between. Per the germline V gene, CDR1 is LNHNV and CDR2 is YYDKDF (reference sequence). The length of the CDR3 is 15 residues. The CDR3 is CATSRGPAGGGEAFF. In DNA form, the CDR3 reads TGTGCCACCAGCAGAGGTCCCGCCGGGGGGGGTGAAGCTTTCTTT.

This clonotype was counted at least ten times. The chain links TRBV5-1 to TRBJ2-3, with TRBD1 matching 8 bases. Germline V gives CDR1 SGHRS, CDR2 YFSETQ. The CDR3 contains 16 residues. The V and J ends lost 5 bases and 4 bases, in that order; junction bases with no gene match: 12. The CDR3 nucleotides are TGCGCCAGCAGGTCGCCGGGACAGGCCGCGGCAGATACGCAGTATTTT. Amino acids: CASRSPGQAAADTQYF.

The rearrangement links TRBV6-2 or TRBV6-3 to TRBJ2-7; D is unclear. The CDR3 has 14 residues. The ends were cut back, 9 bases at V and 6 bases at J, with 21 bases in the middle. From germline, CDR1 is MNHEY and CDR2 SVGEGT. DNA for the CDR3: TGTGCCAGAATACACCCAGGCCCCTTGGCCGAGCAGTACTTC. Translating gives CARIHPGPLAEQYF.

A note on this clonotype: A read error is possible here, since a much larger clone lies one base away. The chain links TRBV6-5 to TRBJ1-4; D gene ambiguous. Germline CDR1 and CDR2: MNHEY and SVGAGI. CDR3 length: 13 residues. In nucleotides, the CDR3 is TGTGCCAGAAGTTATCGGTCTTATGAAAAACTGTTTTTT. Its translation is CARSYRSYEKLFF.

This clonotype is classed as medium-sized. The chain is built from TRBV28 and TRBJ2-7; D may be TRBD1 (5 bases). V lost 5 bases and J 0 bases, leaving 14 bases between the germline ends. Germline values: CDR1 MDHEN, CDR2 SYDVKM. This CDR3 region has 15 residues. In nucleotides, the CDR3 is TGTGCCAGCAGTCCCCCAGGGTGGGGCTCCTACGAGCAGTACTTC. It yields the protein CASSPPGWGSYEQYF.

This clonotype appeared many times. This chain connects TRBV18 to TRBJ2-6; the D gene is possibly TRBD1 (6 bases). V dropped 4 bases and J dropped 2 bases, with 15 bases sitting between them. The germline gives CDR1 KGHSH, CDR2 LQKENI. This CDR3 has 17 amino acids. The chain's CDR3 is CASSLTSPGAGANVLTF. CDR3 bases: TGTGCCAGCTCACTCACCTCCCCAGGGGCTGGGGCCAACGTCCTGACTTTC.

This clonotype was seen many times. This chain connects TRBV7-9 to TRBJ2-5; D uncertain. Trimming removed 1 base from V and 5 bases from J, with 8 bases in between. Germline V gives CDR1 SEHNR, CDR2 FQNEAQ (reference sequence). CDR3 size: 13 residues. The CDR3: CASSLGLLETQYF. CDR3 DNA: TGTGCCAGCAGCTTAGGTCTCTTGGAGACCCAGTACTTC.